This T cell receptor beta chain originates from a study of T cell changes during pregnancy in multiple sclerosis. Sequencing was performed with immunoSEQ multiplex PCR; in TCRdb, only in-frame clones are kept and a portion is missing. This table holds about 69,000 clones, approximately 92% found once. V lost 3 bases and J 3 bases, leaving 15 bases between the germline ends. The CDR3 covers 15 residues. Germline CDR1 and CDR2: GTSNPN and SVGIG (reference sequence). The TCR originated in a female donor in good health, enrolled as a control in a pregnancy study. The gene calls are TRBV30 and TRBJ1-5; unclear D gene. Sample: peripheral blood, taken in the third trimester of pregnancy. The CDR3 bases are TGTGCCTGGAGCCCCGGCGGGCTTCTCAATCAGCCCCAGCATTTT. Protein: CAWSPGGLLNQPQHF.